This is a list of T cell receptor beta chains from one sample in a study of CXCR3-negative and CXCR3-positive naive CD8 T cells. TCRdb processed the 5' RACE reads again and assigns one entry to each CDR3 protein, with no DNA. Found here are tens of thousands of distinct CDR3 sequences; the top ten clones hold roughly 15%. Material for sequencing was memory CD8+ T cells from blood. The receptor source for this set is a human donor in good health. Some clones in this sample may be carry-over from other donors' samples. The CDR3 runs from the conserved cysteine through the conserved F or W.

v_gene: TRBV4-1
j_gene: TRBJ2-1
CDR3aa: CASSQASLAESSYNEQFF

v_gene: TRBV29-1
j_gene: TRBJ2-3
CDR3aa: CSAKAGGVAQYF

v_gene: TRBV29-1
j_gene: TRBJ2-7
CDR3aa: CSVPDRDTYEQYF

v_gene: TRBV6-1
j_gene: TRBJ1-5
CDR3aa: CASSRVGQPQHF

v_gene: TRBV7-3
j_gene: TRBJ2-2
CDR3aa: CASSLRVTGELFF

v_gene: TRBV3-1
j_gene: TRBJ2-2
CDR3aa: CASSQEFTGNTGELFF

v_gene: TRBV6-5
j_gene: TRBJ2-1
CDR3aa: CASSYMSGQGNEQFF

v_gene: TRBV6-4
j_gene: TRBJ2-3
CDR3aa: CASSDGFSTDTQYF

v_gene: TRBV7-9
j_gene: TRBJ1-2
CDR3aa: CASSQPGQGRYGYTF

v_gene: TRBV29-1
j_gene: TRBJ1-4
CDR3aa: CSVVAGSEKLFF

v_gene: TRBV11-2
j_gene: TRBJ1-4
CDR3aa: CASSLDGNEKLFF

v_gene: TRBV20-1
j_gene: TRBJ2-5
CDR3aa: CSARSYGTPGETQYF

v_gene: TRBV15
j_gene: TRBJ2-7
CDR3aa: CATSPGRGGSYEQYF

v_gene: TRBV12-3/TRBV12-4
j_gene: TRBJ2-1
CDR3aa: CASSLVGQGVVEQFF

v_gene: TRBV20-1
j_gene: TRBJ1-2
CDR3aa: CSARGAGDGGYTF